The rows below give T cell receptor beta chains drawn from one sample of a study of breast tumors, draining lymph nodes, adjacent tissues. TCRdb re-called the multiplex PCR reads with MiXCR, one entry per CDR3 protein. The data contain 20,000 or so distinct CDR3 sequences, 50% to 75% of them singletons. Sample: tumor-adjacent breast tissue. The receptors here all came from a female donor with breast cancer. Some clones in this sample may be carry-over from other donors' samples. Both conserved end residues are part of each CDR3. The D gene is left open where the match is weak. The size field is filled for only some rows; it gives once, few, many or a size class.

abundance: medium-sized
v_gene: TRBV7-2
j_gene: TRBJ2-7
d_gene: NA
CDR3nt: TGTGCCAGCAGCCGACCAGGTTACGAGCAGTACTTC
CDR3aa: CASSRPGYEQYF

abundance: many
v_gene: TRBV5-1
j_gene: TRBJ2-1
d_gene: TRBD2
CDR3nt: TGCGCCAGCAGCTTCGGGGGGGGTGGGGCAGCGAATGAGCAGTTCTTC
CDR3aa: CASSFGGGGAANEQFF

abundance: NA
v_gene: TRBV7-8
j_gene: TRBJ2-1
d_gene: TRBD2
CDR3nt: TGTGCCAGCAGCTCGACTAGCGGGTCTCACAATGAGCAGTTCTTC
CDR3aa: CASSSTSGSHNEQFF

abundance: NA
v_gene: TRBV4-3
j_gene: TRBJ1-6
d_gene: TRBD1
CDR3nt: TGCGCCAGCAGCCAAGAGTCTGTGACAGGGGGATACCCCACGCAGGCACCCCTCCACTTT
CDR3aa: CASSQESVTGGYPTQAPLHF

abundance: NA
v_gene: TRBV7-8
j_gene: TRBJ1-6
d_gene: NA
CDR3nt: TGTGCCAGCAGCTCACCATTTTCACCCCTCCACTTT
CDR3aa: CASSSPFSPLHF

abundance: NA
v_gene: TRBV29-1
j_gene: TRBJ2-5
d_gene: TRBD2
CDR3nt: TGCAGCGTTGAGGAGTATCTAGCGGGGGGGGGTGAGACCCAGTACTTC
CDR3aa: CSVEEYLAGGGETQYF

abundance: few
v_gene: TRBV18
j_gene: TRBJ1-2
d_gene: NA
CDR3nt: TGTGCCAGCTCACCCGATAACTATGGCTACACCTTC
CDR3aa: CASSPDNYGYTF

abundance: few
v_gene: TRBV20-1
j_gene: TRBJ1-2
d_gene: TRBD1
CDR3nt: TGCAGTGCCAGCAGCCCGAGCCGAGGGGGCTCCTATGGCTACACCTTC
CDR3aa: CSASSPSRGGSYGYTF

abundance: NA
v_gene: TRBV5-1
j_gene: TRBJ2-1
d_gene: NA
CDR3nt: TGCGCCAGCAGCTTGGAGAGGAGGGGCAATGAGCAGTTCTTC
CDR3aa: CASSLERRGNEQFF

abundance: few
v_gene: TRBV7-9
j_gene: TRBJ1-2
d_gene: NA
CDR3nt: TGTGCCAGCAGCTATCTGGGGGTTGGAGGCTACACCTTC
CDR3aa: CASSYLGVGGYTF

abundance: NA
v_gene: TRBV20-1
j_gene: TRBJ1-2
d_gene: NA
CDR3nt: TGCAGTGCTTCAAGACAGGACTCTGGAAACACCTTC
CDR3aa: CSASRQDSGNTF

abundance: NA
v_gene: TRBV7-9
j_gene: TRBJ1-2
d_gene: NA
CDR3nt: TGTGCCAGCAGCTTAGGTGCAGCGAACTATGGCTACACCTTC
CDR3aa: CASSLGAANYGYTF

abundance: once
v_gene: TRBV2
j_gene: TRBJ2-2
d_gene: NA
CDR3nt: TGTGCCAGCAGCGTAGACGAGGTTTCCGGGGAGCTGTTTTTT
CDR3aa: CASSVDEVSGELFF

abundance: few
v_gene: TRBV7-2
j_gene: TRBJ1-6
d_gene: NA
CDR3nt: TGTGCCAGCAGCTTACAGTTGGATGTCGCTTCACCCCTCCACTTT
CDR3aa: CASSLQLDVASPLHF

abundance: many
v_gene: TRBV28
j_gene: TRBJ1-4
d_gene: NA
CDR3nt: TGTGCCAGCGGGGGATATGGTGGGGGGGTTAATGAAAAACTGTTTTTT
CDR3aa: CASGGYGGGVNEKLFF

abundance: NA
v_gene: TRBV20-1
j_gene: TRBJ2-7
d_gene: NA
CDR3nt: TGCAGTGCTCAAGGATGGCCCGGGCTCAATGAGCAGTACTTC
CDR3aa: CSAQGWPGLNEQYF

abundance: NA
v_gene: TRBV28
j_gene: TRBJ2-7
d_gene: NA
CDR3nt: TGTGCCAGCAGTCATAACTCCTACGAGCAGTACTTC
CDR3aa: CASSHNSYEQYF

abundance: NA
v_gene: TRBV7-3
j_gene: TRBJ2-1
d_gene: NA
CDR3nt: NA
CDR3aa: CASSFYICSAQRRGRSYNEQFF

abundance: medium-sized
v_gene: TRBV24-1
j_gene: TRBJ1-5
d_gene: TRBD1
CDR3nt: TGTGCCACCAGTGATTCGACAGGGTCCTCTCAGCCCCAGCATTTT
CDR3aa: CATSDSTGSSQPQHF

abundance: medium-sized
v_gene: TRBV12-3/TRBV12-4
j_gene: TRBJ1-3
d_gene: TRBD1
CDR3nt: TGTGCCAGCAGTGAGGGGGCATCTGGAAACACCATATATTTT
CDR3aa: CASSEGASGNTIYF

abundance: NA
v_gene: TRBV19
j_gene: TRBJ2-1
d_gene: NA
CDR3nt: TGTGCCAGTAGCCGCGGTCGCCTTAATGAGCAGTTCTTC
CDR3aa: CASSRGRLNEQFF

abundance: NA
v_gene: TRBV2
j_gene: TRBJ1-2
d_gene: NA
CDR3nt: TGTGCCAGCAGTGTCAGCGTAAACTATGGCTACACCTTC
CDR3aa: CASSVSVNYGYTF

abundance: many
v_gene: TRBV28
j_gene: TRBJ1-4
d_gene: NA
CDR3nt: TGTGCCAGCAGTCCGAACAGGATAGAAAAACTGTTTTTT
CDR3aa: CASSPNRIEKLFF

abundance: NA
v_gene: TRBV6-1
j_gene: TRBJ1-2
d_gene: NA
CDR3nt: TGTGCCAGCAGTGAAGGGTTCTGGCTACACCTTTTC
CDR3aa: CASSEGFWLHLF

abundance: many
v_gene: TRBV5-1
j_gene: TRBJ1-1
d_gene: NA
CDR3nt: TGCGCCAGCAGCTTGGGCACGGGGGCTGATACTGAAGCTTTCTTT
CDR3aa: CASSLGTGADTEAFF

abundance: NA
v_gene: TRBV11-3
j_gene: TRBJ2-3
d_gene: NA
CDR3nt: TGTGCCAGTAGTATCGGTCCAGAGAGCGCAGATACGCAGTATTTT
CDR3aa: CASSIGPESADTQYF

abundance: medium-sized
v_gene: TRBV24-1
j_gene: TRBJ2-2
d_gene: TRBD2
CDR3nt: TGTGCCGGCGGGGGGGCGCCGAACACCGGGGAGCTGTTTTTT
CDR3aa: CAGGGAPNTGELFF

abundance: many
v_gene: TRBV20-1
j_gene: TRBJ1-2
d_gene: NA
CDR3nt: TGCAGCGCTAGAACCTTCGGTTTAGATGGCTACACCTTC
CDR3aa: CSARTFGLDGYTF

abundance: NA
v_gene: TRBV19
j_gene: TRBJ1-2
d_gene: TRBD1
CDR3nt: TGTGCCAGTACCGACCATCCAGGGGGGTGCACCTTC
CDR3aa: CASTDHPGGCTF

abundance: NA
v_gene: TRBV9
j_gene: TRBJ2-7
d_gene: NA
CDR3nt: TGTGCCAGCAGCGTAGGTGAAGGAGTCTACGAGCAGTCCTTC
CDR3aa: CASSVGEGVYEQSF

abundance: NA
v_gene: TRBV20-1
j_gene: TRBJ1-6
d_gene: NA
CDR3nt: TGCAGTGCTGGGGGTGGCAATTCCCCCCTCCACTTT
CDR3aa: CSAGGGNSPLHF

abundance: NA
v_gene: TRBV7-9
j_gene: TRBJ2-7
d_gene: NA
CDR3nt: TGTGCCAGCAGCTTAGGCAGGGCCCACGAGCAGTACTTC
CDR3aa: CASSLGRAHEQYF

abundance: NA
v_gene: TRBV20-1
j_gene: TRBJ2-7
d_gene: NA
CDR3nt: TGCAGTGCTAAACCCTTTGCGGACGAGCAGTACTTC
CDR3aa: CSAKPFADEQYF

abundance: NA
v_gene: TRBV7-2
j_gene: TRBJ2-2
d_gene: NA
CDR3nt: TGTGCCGGCTTCAGGGCACCGAACACCGGGGAGCTGTTTTTT
CDR3aa: CAGFRAPNTGELFF

abundance: once
v_gene: TRBV20-1
j_gene: TRBJ1-2
d_gene: TRBD1
CDR3nt: TGCAGTGCTAGAGCACCACAGGGGCCAGCTAACTATGGCTACACCTTC
CDR3aa: CSARAPQGPANYGYTF

abundance: NA
v_gene: TRBV2
j_gene: TRBJ1-2
d_gene: NA
CDR3nt: TGTGCCAGCAGTGAAAATGAGAGAACGGGCTATGGCCACCATTTC
CDR3aa: CASSENERTGYGHHF

abundance: NA
v_gene: TRBV20-1
j_gene: TRBJ2-1
d_gene: NA
CDR3nt: TGCAGTGCTAGAAAGGGACAAAGCCGGGGCAATGAGCAGTTCTTC
CDR3aa: CSARKGQSRGNEQFF

abundance: many
v_gene: TRBV7-6
j_gene: TRBJ1-2
d_gene: TRBD1
CDR3nt: TGTGCCAGCAGCTCGGACAGGGGGCTCGGCTACACCTTC
CDR3aa: CASSSDRGLGYTF

abundance: NA
v_gene: TRBV11-2
j_gene: TRBJ2-5
d_gene: NA
CDR3nt: TGTGCCAGCACCCACGGGCAGCACTACCAAGAGACCCAGTACTTC
CDR3aa: CASTHGQHYQETQYF

abundance: NA
v_gene: TRBV5-1
j_gene: TRBJ1-4
d_gene: NA
CDR3nt: TGCGCCAGCAGCAAAGGGACCAACACGGGTGAAAAACTGTTTTTT
CDR3aa: CASSKGTNTGEKLFF

abundance: many
v_gene: TRBV28
j_gene: TRBJ1-5
d_gene: NA
CDR3nt: TGTGCCAGCAGTCCCCTGGCGGGCAATCAGCCCCAGCATTTT
CDR3aa: CASSPLAGNQPQHF

abundance: few
v_gene: TRBV2
j_gene: TRBJ1-6
d_gene: NA
CDR3nt: TGTGCCAGCAGAACTCAGGGGTTAGGTTCACCCCTCCACTTT
CDR3aa: CASRTQGLGSPLHF

abundance: once
v_gene: TRBV4-1
j_gene: TRBJ2-7
d_gene: NA
CDR3nt: TGCGCCAGCAGCCAAGATCTGAGGAGCGAGCAGTACTTC
CDR3aa: CASSQDLRSEQYF

abundance: many
v_gene: TRBV6-6
j_gene: TRBJ2-5
d_gene: NA
CDR3nt: TGTGCCAGCAGCCGTGGCCAGACCCAGTACTTC
CDR3aa: CASSRGQTQYF

abundance: many
v_gene: TRBV6-2/TRBV6-3
j_gene: TRBJ2-7
d_gene: NA
CDR3nt: TGTGCCAGCAGTCACAGAGCGGGCCGGCCCTACGAGCAGTACTTC
CDR3aa: CASSHRAGRPYEQYF

abundance: NA
v_gene: TRBV19
j_gene: TRBJ1-5
d_gene: NA
CDR3nt: TGTGCCAGTAGTATACGTCAGCCCCAGCATTTT
CDR3aa: CASSIRQPQHF

abundance: NA
v_gene: TRBV10-2
j_gene: TRBJ1-2
d_gene: TRBD1
CDR3nt: TGCGCCAGCAGTGATTCACTAAAAAGGACAGGGCCAGCTAACTATGGCTACACCTTC
CDR3aa: CASSDSLKRTGPANYGYTF